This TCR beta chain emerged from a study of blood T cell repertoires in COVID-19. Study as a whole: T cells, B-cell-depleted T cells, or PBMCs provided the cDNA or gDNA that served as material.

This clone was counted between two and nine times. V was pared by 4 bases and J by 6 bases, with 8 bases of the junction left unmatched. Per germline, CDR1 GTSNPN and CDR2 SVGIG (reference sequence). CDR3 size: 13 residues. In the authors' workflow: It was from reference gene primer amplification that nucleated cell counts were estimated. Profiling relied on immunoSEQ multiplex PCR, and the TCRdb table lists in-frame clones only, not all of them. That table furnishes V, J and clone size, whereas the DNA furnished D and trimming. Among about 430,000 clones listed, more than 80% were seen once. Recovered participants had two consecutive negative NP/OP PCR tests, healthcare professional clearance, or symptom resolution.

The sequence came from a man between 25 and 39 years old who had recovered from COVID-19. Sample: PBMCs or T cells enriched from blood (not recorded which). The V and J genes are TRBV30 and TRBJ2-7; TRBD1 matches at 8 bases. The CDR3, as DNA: TGTGCCTGGAATGCAGGACAGGGCGGCGAGCAGTACTTC. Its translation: CAWNAGQGGEQYF.